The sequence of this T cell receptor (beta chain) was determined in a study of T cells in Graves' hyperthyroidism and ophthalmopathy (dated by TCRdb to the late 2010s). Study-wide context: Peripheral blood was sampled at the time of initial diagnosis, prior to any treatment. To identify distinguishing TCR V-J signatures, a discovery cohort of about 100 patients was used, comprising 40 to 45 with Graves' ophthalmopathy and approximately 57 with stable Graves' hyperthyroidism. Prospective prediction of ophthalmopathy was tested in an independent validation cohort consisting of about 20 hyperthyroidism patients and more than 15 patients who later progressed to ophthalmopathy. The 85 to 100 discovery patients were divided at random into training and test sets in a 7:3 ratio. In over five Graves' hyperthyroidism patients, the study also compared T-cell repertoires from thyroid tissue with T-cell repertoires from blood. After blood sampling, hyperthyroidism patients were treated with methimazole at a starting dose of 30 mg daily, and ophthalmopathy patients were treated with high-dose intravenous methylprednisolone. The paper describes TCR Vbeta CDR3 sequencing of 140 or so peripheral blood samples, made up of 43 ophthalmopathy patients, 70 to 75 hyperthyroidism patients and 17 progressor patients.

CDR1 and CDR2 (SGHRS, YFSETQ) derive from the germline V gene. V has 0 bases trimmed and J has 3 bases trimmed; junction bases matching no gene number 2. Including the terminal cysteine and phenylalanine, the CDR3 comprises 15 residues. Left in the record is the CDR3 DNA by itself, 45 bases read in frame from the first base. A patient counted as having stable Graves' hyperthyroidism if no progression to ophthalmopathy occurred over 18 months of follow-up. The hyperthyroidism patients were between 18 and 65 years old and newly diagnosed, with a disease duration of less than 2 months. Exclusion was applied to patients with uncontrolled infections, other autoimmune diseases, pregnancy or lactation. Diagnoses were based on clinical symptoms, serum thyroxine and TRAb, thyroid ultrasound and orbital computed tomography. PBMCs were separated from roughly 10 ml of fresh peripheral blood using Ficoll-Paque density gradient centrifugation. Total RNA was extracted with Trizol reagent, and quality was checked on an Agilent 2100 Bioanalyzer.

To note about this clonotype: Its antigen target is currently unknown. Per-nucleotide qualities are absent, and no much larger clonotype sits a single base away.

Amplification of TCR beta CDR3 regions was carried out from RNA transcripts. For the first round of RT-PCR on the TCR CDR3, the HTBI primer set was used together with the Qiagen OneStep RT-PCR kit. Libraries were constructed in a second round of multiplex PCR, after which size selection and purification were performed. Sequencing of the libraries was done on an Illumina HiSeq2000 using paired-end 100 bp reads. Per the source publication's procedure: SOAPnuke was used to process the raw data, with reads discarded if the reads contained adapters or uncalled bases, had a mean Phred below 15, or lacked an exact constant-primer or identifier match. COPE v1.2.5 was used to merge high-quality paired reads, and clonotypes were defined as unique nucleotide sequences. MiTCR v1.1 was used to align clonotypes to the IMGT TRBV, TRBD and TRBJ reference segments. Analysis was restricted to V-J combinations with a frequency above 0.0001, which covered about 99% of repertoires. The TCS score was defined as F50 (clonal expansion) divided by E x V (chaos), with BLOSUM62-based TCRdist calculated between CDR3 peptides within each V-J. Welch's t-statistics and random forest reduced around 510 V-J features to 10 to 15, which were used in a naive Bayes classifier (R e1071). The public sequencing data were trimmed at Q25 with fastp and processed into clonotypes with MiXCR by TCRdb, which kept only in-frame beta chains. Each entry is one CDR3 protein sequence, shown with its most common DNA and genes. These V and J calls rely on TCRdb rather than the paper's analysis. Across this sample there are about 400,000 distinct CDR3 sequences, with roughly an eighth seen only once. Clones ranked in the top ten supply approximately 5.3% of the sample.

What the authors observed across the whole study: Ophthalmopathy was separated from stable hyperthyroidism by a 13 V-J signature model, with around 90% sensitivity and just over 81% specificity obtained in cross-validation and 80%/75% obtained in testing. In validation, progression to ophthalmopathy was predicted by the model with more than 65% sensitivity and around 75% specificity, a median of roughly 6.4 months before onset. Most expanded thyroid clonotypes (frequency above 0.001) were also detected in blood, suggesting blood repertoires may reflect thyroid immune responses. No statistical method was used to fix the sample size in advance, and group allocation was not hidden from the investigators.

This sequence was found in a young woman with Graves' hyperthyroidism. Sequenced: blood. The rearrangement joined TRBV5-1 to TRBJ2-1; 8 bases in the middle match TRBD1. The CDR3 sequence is CASSLVGQGYNEQFF. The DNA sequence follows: TGCGCCAGCAGCTTGGTAGGACAGGGCTACAATGAGCAGTTCTTC.